This TCR beta chain comes out of a study of blood T cell repertoires in COVID-19. Whole-study context: Italy, Spain and the United States were the sources of the convalescent and acute COVID-19 samples. PBMCs, B-cell-depleted T cells, or T cells provided the cDNA or gDNA that made up the material.

The ends lost 4 bases at V and 5 bases at J; junction bases unmatched: 7. This CDR3 region has 15 residues. The germline V gene encodes CDR1 SGHDN and CDR2 FVKESK. Clones were read by immunoSEQ multiplex PCR, and TCRdb kept only the in-frame ones, dropping some. Here the sample spans tens of thousands of clones, approximately 90% being singletons. Sequencing was carried out using peripheral blood. The chain recombines TRBV14 with TRBJ1-4; the match to TRBD1 covers 7 bases. The receptor's source is a woman aged 60 to 75 with acute or convalescent COVID-19. DNA for the CDR3: TGTGCCAGCAGCCGGGACAGTCGGGTAAATGAAAAACTGTTTTTT. Residues: CASSRDSRVNEKLFF.